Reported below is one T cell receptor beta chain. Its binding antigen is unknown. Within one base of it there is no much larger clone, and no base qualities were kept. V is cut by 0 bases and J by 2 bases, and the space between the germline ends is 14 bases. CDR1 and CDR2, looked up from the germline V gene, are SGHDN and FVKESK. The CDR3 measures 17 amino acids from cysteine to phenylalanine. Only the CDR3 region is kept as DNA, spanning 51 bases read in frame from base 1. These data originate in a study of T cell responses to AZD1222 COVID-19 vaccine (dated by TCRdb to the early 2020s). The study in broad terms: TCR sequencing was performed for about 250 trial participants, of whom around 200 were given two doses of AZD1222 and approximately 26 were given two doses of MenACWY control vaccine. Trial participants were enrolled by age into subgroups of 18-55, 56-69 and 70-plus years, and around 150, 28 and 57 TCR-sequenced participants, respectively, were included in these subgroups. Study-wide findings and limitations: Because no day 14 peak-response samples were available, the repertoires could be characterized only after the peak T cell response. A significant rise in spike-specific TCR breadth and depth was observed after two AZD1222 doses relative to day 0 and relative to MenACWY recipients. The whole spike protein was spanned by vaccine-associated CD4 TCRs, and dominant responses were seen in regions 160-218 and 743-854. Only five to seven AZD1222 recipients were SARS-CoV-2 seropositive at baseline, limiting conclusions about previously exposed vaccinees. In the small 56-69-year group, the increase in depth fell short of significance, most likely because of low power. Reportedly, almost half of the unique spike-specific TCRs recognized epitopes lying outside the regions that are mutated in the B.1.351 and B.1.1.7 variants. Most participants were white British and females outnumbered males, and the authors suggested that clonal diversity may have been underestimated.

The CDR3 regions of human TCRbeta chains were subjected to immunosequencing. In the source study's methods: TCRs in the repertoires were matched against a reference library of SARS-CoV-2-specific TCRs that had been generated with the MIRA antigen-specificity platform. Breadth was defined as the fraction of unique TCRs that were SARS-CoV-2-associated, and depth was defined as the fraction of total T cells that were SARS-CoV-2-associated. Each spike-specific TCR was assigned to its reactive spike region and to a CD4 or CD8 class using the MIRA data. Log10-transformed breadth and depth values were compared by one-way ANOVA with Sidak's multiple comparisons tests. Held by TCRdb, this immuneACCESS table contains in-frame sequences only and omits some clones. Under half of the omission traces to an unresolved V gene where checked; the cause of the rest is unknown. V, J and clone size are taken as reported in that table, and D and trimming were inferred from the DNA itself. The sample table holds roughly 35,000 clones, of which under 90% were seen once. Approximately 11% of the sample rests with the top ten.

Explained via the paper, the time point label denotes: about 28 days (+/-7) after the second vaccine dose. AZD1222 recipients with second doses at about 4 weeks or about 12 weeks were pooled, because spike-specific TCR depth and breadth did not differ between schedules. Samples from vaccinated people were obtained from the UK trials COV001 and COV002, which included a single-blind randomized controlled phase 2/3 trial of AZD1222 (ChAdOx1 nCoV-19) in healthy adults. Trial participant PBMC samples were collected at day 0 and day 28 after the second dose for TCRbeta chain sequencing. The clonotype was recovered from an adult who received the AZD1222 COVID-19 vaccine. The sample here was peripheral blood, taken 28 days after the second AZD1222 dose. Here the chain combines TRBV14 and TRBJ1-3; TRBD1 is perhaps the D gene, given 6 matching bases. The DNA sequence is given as TGTGCCAGCAGCCAAGATTGGGGGGCCATAGCTGGAAACACCATATATTTT. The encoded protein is CASSQDWGAIAGNTIYF.